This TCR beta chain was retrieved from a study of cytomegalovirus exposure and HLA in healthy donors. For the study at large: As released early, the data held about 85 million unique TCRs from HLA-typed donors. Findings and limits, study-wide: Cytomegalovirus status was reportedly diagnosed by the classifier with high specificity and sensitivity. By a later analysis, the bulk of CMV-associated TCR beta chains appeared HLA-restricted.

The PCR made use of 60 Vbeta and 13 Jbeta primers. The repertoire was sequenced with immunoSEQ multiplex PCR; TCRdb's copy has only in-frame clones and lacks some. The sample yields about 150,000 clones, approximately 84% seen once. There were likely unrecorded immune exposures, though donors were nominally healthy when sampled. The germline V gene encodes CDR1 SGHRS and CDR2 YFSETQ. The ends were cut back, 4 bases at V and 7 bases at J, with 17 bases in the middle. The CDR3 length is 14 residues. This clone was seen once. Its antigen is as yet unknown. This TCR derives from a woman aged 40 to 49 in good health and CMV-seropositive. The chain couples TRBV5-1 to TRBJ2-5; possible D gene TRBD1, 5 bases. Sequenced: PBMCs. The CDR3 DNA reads TGCGCCAGCAGCCCGGCGTTGGGGCTCTCGACCCAGTACTTC. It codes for CASSPALGLSTQYF.